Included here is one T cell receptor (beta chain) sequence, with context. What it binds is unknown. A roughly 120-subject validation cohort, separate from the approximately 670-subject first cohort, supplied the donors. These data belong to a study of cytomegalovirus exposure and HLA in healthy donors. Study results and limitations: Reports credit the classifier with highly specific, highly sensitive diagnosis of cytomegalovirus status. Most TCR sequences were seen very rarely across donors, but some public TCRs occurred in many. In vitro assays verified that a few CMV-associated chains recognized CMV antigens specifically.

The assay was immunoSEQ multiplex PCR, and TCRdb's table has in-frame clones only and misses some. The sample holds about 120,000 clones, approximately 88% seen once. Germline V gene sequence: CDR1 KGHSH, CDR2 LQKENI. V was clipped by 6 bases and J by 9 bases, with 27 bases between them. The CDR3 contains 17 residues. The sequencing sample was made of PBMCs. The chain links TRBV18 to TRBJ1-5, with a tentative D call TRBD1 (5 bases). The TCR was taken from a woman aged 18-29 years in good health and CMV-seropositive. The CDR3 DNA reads TGTGCCAGCTCCCCCGACTTAGGGCAGGGCAGCCAGGCGCCCCAGCATTTT. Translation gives CASSPDLGQGSQAPQHF.